The source of this TCR beta chain is a study of CD8 T cells in Susac syndrome. The study's findings and limits: There were under 20 Susac-specific public clones in total CD8+ repertoires and 5 or 6 in CD8+ TEMRA repertoires.

As regards this clonotype: The antigen is not known.

Looked up from germline, CDR1 is SEHNR and CDR2 is FQNEAQ (reference sequence). V was trimmed by 4 bases and J by 7 bases, leaving 17 bases between them. CDR3 size: 15 residues. RNA amounts of about 0.5 to 1 ug underwent reverse transcription with random hexamers. Using its own MiXCR run on the immunoSEQ multiplex PCR reads, TCRdb lists one record per CDR3 protein. The sample has some 130,000 distinct CDR3 sequences; around 95% are singletons. TCR beta sequencing was performed on blood CD8+ and CD4+ T cells. Diagnostic criteria for definite or probable disease, in their recently defined form, were met by the patients with Susac syndrome.

The V call is TRBV7-9, the J call TRBJ2-1; maybe TRBD1 (6 bases). This clonotype originated in a human donor with Susac syndrome. The source material was CD8+ T cells from PBMCs. The CDR3 region has the DNA TGTGCCAGCAGCTCGACAGGATCAGCCCCTAATGAGCAGTTCTTC. Translating gives CASSSTGSAPNEQFF.